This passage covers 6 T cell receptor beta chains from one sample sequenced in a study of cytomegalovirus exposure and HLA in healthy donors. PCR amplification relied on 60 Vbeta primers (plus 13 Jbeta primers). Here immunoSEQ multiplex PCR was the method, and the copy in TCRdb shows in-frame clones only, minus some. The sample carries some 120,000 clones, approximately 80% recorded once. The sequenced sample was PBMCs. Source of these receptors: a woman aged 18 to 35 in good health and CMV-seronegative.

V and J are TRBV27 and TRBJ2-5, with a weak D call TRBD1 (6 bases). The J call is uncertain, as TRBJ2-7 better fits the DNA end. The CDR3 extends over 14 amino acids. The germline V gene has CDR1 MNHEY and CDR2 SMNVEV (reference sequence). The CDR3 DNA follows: TGTGCCAGCAGTACAGGGTCCCTTCCCTACGAGCAGTACTTC. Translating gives CASSTGSLPYEQYF.

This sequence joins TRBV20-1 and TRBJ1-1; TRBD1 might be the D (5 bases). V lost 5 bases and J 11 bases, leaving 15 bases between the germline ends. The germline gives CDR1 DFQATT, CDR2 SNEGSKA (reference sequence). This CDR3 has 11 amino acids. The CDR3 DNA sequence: TGCAGTGCTGGCAGGGATCTCGACGCTTTCTTT. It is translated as CSAGRDLDAFF.

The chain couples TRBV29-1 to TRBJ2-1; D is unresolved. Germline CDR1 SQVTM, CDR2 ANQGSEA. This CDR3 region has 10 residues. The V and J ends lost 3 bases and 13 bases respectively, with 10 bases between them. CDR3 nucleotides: TGCAGCGTTGAGAGAGTAGATCAGTTCTTC. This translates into CSVERVDQFF.

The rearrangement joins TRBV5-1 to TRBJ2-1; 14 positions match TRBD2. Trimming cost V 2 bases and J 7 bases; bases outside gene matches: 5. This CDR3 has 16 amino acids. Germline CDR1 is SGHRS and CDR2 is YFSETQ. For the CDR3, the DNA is TGCGCCAGCAGCTTCAGACTAGCGGGAGGGATGAATGAGCAGTTCTTC. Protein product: CASSFRLAGGMNEQFF. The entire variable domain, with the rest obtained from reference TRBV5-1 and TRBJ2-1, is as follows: KAGVTQTPRYLIKTRGQQVTLSCSPISGHRSVSWYQQTPGQGLQFLFEYFSETQRNKGNFPGRFSGRQFSNSRSEMNVSTLELGDSALYLCASSFRLAGGMNEQFFGPGTRLTVL.

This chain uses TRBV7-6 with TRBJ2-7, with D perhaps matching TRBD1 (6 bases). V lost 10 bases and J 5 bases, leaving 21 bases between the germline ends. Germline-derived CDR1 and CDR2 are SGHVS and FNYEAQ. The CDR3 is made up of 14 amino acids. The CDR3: CATANRDKGNEQYF. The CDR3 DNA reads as TGTGCCACCGCCAACAGGGACAAAGGCAACGAGCAGTACTTC. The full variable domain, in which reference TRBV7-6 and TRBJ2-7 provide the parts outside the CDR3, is GAGVSQSPRYKVTKRGQDVALRCDPISGHVSLYWYRQALGQGPEFLTYFNYEAQQDKSGLPNDRFSAERPEGSISTLTIQRTEQRDSAMYRCATANRDKGNEQYFGPGTRLTVT.

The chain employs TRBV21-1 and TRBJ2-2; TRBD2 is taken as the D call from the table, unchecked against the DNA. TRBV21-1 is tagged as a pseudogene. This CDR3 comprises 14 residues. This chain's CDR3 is CASSKDRVAGELFF. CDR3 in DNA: TGTGCCAGCAGCAAAGATCGAGTAGCCGGGGAGCTGTTTTTT.